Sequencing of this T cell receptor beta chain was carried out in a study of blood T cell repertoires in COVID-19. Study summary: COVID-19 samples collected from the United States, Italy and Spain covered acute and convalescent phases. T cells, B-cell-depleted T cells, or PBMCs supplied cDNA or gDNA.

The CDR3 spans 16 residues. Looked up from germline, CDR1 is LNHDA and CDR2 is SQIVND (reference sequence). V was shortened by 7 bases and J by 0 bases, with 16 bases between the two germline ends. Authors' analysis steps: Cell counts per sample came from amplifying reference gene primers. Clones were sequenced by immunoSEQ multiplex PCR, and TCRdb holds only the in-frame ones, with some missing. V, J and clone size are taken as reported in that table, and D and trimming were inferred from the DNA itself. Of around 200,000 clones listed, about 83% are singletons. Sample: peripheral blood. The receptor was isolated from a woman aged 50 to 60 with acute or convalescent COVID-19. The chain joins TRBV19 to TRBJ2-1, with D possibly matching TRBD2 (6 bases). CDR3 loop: CASMGGAPSSYNEQFF. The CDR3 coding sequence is TGTGCCAGTATGGGGGGAGCCCCGAGCTCCTACAATGAGCAGTTCTTC.